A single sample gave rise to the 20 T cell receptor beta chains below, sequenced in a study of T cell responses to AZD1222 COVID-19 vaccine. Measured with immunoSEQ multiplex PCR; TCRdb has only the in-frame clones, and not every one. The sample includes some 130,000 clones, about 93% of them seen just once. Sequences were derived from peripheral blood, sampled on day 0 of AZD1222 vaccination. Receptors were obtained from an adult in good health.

This CDR3 is CASSLEWVGELFF. In nucleotides, the CDR3 is TGTGCCAGCAGCTTAGAATGGGTCGGGGAGCTGTTTTTT. V usage is TRBV7-9 and J usage is TRBJ2-2, with D unresolved. V gave up 1 base and J gave up 7 bases, with 7 bases separating them. The length of the CDR3 is 13 residues. Germline lookup yields CDR1 SEHNR and CDR2 FQNEAQ (reference sequence). The complete variable domain, with remaining parts taken from reference TRBV7-9 and TRBJ2-2, reads DTGVSQNPRHKITKRGQNVTFRCDPISEHNRLYWYRQTLGQGPEFLTYFQNEAQLEKSRLLSDRFSAERPKGSFSTLEIQRTEQGDSAMYLCASSLEWVGELFFGEGSRLTVL.

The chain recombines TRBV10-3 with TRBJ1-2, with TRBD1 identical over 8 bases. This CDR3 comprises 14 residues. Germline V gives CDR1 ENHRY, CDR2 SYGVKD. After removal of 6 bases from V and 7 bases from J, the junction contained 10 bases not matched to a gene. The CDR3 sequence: CAIREDRASGGYTF. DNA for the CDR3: TGTGCCATCAGGGAGGACAGGGCGTCGGGTGGCTACACCTTC.

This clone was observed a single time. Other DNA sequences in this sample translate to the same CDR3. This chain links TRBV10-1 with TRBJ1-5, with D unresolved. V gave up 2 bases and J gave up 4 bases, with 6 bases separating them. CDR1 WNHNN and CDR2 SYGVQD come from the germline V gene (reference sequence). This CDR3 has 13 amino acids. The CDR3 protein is CASSEGLNQPQHF. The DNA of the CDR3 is TGCGCCAGCAGTGAGGGGTTAAATCAGCCCCAGCATTTT.

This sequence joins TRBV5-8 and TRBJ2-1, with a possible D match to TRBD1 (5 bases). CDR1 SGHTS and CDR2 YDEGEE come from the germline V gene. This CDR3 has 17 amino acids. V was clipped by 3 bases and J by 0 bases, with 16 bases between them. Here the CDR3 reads CASSSPTVLSSYNEQFF. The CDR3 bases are TGTGCCAGCAGCTCACCGACAGTCCTAAGCTCCTACAATGAGCAGTTCTTC.

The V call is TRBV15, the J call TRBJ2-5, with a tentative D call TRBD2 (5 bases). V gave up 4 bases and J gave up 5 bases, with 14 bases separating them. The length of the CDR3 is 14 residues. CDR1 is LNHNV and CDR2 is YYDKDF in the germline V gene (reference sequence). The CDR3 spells CATSTGGLQETQYF. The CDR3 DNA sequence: TGTGCCACCAGCACCGGAGGCCTTCAGGAGACCCAGTACTTC.

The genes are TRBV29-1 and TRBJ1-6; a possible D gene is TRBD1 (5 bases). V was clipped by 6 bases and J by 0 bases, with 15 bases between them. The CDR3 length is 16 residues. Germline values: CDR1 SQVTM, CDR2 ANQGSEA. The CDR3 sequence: CSVRAEGSSYNSPLHF. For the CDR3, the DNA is TGCAGCGTCCGAGCTGAGGGGAGCTCCTATAATTCACCCCTCCACTTT.

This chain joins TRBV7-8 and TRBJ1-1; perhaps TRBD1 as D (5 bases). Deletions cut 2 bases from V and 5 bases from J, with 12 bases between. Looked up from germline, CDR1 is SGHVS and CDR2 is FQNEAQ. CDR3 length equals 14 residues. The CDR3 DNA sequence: TGTGCCAGCAGCTTAAGGGGTGGGGGAACTGAAGCTTTCTTT. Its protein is CASSLRGGGTEAFF.

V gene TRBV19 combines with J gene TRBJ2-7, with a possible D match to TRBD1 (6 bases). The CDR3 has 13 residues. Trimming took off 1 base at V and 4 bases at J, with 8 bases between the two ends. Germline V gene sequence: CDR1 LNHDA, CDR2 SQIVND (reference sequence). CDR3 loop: CASSIGQVYEQYF. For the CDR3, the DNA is TGTGCCAGTAGTATAGGACAGGTATACGAGCAGTACTTC.

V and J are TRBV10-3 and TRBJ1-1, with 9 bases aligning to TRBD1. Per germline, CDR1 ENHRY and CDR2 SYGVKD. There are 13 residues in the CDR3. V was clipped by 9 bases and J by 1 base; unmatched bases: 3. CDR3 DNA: TGTGCCATAGGGACAGGGTGGAACACTGAAGCTTTCTTT. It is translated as CAIGTGWNTEAFF.

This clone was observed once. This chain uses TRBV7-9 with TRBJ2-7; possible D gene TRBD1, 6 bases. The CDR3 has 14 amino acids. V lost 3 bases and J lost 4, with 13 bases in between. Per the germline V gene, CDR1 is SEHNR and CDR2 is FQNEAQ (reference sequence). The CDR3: CASSFQGTPYEQYF. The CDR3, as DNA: TGTGCCAGCAGCTTCCAGGGGACCCCTTACGAGCAGTACTTC.

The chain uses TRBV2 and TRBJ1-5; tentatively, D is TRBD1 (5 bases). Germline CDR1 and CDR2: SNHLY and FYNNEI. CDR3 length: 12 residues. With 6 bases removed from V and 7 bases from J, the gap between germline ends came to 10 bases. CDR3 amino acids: CASSGTSQPQHF. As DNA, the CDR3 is TGTGCCAGCAGCGGGACCAGCCAGCCCCAGCATTTT.

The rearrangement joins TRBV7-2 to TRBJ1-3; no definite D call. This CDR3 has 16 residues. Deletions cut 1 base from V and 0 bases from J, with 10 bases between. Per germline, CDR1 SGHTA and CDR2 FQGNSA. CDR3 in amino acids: CASSLDPGLSGNTIYF. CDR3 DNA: TGTGCCAGCAGCTTAGATCCGGGTCTCTCTGGAAACACCATATATTTT. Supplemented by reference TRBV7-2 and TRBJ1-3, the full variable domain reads GAGVSQSPSNKVTEKGKDVELRCDPISGHTALYWYRQSLGQGLEFLIYFQGNSAPDKSGLPSDRFSAERTGGSVSTLTIQRTQQEDSAVYLCASSLDPGLSGNTIYFGEGSWLTVV.

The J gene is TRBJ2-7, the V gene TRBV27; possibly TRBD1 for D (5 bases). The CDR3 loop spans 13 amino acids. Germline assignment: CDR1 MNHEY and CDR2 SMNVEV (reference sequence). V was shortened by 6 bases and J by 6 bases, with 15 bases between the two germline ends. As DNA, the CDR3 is TGTGCCAGCAGCCTTACCGCGACAGCCGAGCAGTACTTC. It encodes CASSLTATAEQYF.

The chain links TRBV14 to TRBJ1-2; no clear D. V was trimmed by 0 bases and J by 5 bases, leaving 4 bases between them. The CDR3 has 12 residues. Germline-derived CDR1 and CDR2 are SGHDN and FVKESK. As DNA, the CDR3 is TGTGCCAGCAGCCAAGAATGGTATGGCTACACCTTC. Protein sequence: CASSQEWYGYTF. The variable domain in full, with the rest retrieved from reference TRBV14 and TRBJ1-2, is EAGVTQFPSHSVIEKGQTVTLRCDPISGHDNLYWYRRVMGKEIKFLLHFVKESKQDESGMPNNRFLAERTGGTYSTLKVQPAELEDSGVYFCASSQEWYGYTFGSGTRLTVV.

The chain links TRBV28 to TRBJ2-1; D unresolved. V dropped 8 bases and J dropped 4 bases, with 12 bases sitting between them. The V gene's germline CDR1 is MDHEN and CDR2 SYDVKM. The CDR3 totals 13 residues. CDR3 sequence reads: CASQKGVYNEQFF. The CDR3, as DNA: TGTGCCAGCCAAAAGGGCGTTTACAATGAGCAGTTCTTC.

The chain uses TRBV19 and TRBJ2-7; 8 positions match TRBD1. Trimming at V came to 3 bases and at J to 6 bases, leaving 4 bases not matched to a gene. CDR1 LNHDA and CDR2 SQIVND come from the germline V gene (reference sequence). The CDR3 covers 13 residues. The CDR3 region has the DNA TGTGCCAGTAGTATTGACAGGGGAAGCGAGCAGTACTTC. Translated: CASSIDRGSEQYF.

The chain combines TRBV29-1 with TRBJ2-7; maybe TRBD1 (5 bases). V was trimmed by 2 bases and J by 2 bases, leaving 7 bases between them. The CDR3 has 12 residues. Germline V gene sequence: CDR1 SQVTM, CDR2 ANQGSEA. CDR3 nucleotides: TGCAGCGTTGAACCAGGGCCCTACGAGCAGTACTTC. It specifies CSVEPGPYEQYF.

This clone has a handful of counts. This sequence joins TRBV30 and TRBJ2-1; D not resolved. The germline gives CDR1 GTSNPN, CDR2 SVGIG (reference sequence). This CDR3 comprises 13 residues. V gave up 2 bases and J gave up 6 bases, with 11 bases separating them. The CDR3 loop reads CAWSPVGLNEQFF. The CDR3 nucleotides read TGTGCCTGGAGTCCCGTTGGGCTCAATGAGCAGTTCTTC.

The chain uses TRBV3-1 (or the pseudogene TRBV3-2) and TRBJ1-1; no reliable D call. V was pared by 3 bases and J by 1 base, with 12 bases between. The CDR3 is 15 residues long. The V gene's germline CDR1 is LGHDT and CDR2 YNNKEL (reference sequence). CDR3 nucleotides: TGTGCCAGCAGCCAGGCCCGTCTGACGAACACTGAAGCTTTCTTT. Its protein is CASSQARLTNTEAFF.

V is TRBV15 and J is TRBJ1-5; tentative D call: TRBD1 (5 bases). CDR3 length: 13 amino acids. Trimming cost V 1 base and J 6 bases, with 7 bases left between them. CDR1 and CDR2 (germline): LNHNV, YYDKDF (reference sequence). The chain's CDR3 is CATSRVRGQPQHF. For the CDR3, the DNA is TGTGCCACCAGCAGAGTGAGGGGTCAGCCCCAGCATTTT.